The clone carrying this T cell receptor beta chain was recorded many times. Its antigen is not identified. The read finishes 3 residues shy of the CDR3 end, and the germline J gene is used to complete it. These data originate in a study of T cell clonality in common variable immunodeficiency. Study-wide results and caveats: Reportedly, TCR beta sequences from common variable immunodeficiency showed fewer deletions and N-nucleotide insertions.

Sequenced by immunoSEQ multiplex PCR; TCRdb stores in-frame clones only, minus some. This sample carries about 81,000 clones and no singletons, and around 0.82% goes to the top ten. Germline V gives CDR1 SGHTA, CDR2 FQGNSA. The CDR3 has 12 amino acids. Between the trimmed V and J ends, which lost 5 bases and 6 bases, there was a span of 11 bases. This TCR was recovered from a person aged 18 to 70 in good health. The source material was peripheral blood mononuclear cells. The chain joins TRBV7-2 to TRBJ2-7, with D possibly matching TRBD2 (6 bases). The CDR3 reads CASSVTGGEQYF. The covered CDR3 bases are TGTGCCAGCAGCGTGACCGGGGGCGAG.